These 12 T cell receptor beta chains share one sample of origin, sequenced in a study of blood T cell repertoires in COVID-19. Sequencing used immunoSEQ multiplex PCR; TCRdb keeps in-frame clones, though not all of them. This table has hundreds of thousands of clones, more than 75% appearing once. Material: PBMCs or T cells enriched from blood (not recorded which). Source of these receptors: a woman aged 40 to 50 with acute COVID-19.

This chain joins TRBV24-1 and TRBJ2-5; 7 bases map to TRBD2. CDR1 and CDR2 (germline): KGHDR, SFDVKD. This CDR3 has 13 amino acids. After removal of 9 bases from V and 4 bases from J, the junction contained 7 bases not matched to a gene. The CDR3 region has the DNA TGTGCCACCGGGGCGGGAGATTCAGAGACCCAGTACTTC. Translation gives CATGAGDSETQYF.

CDR3 DNA sequence: TGTGCCAGCAGTTGGGGAGGGAACTATGGCTACACCTTC. Its protein product is CASSWGGNYGYTF. The chain couples TRBV6-5 to TRBJ1-2, with D unclear. Per the germline V gene, CDR1 is MNHEY and CDR2 is SVGAGI. The V end was cut by 4 bases, the J end by 2 bases, with 8 bases between. The CDR3 contains 13 residues.

The chain links TRBV5-1 to TRBJ2-1, with 7 bases fitting TRBD2. The CDR3 spans 15 residues. With V trimmed by 0 bases and J by 10 bases, 10 bases remained unmatched. The germline V gene encodes CDR1 SGHRS and CDR2 YFSETQ. CDR3 in amino acids: CASSLGTRTLVEQFF. CDR3 DNA sequence: TGCGCCAGCAGCTTGGGGACTAGGACCCTCGTCGAGCAGTTCTTC.

The genes are TRBV2 and TRBJ1-5; no reliable D call. Germline V gene data show CDR1 as SNHLY and CDR2 as FYNNEI. V was clipped by 7 bases and J by 0 bases, with 7 bases between them. This CDR3 region has 13 residues. The CDR3 DNA sequence: TGTGCCAGCATGAGAGATAGCAATCAGCCCCAGCATTTT. This codes for CASMRDSNQPQHF.

With regard to this clone: One junction end does not reproduce the germline sequence, and a read error may be involved. This chain uses TRBV7-7 with TRBJ2-3; possibly TRBD2 for D (6 bases). Germline CDR1 reads SSHAT; CDR2 reads FNYEAQ (reference sequence). The length of the CDR3 is 14 residues. The CDR3 spells CASSLGTLLDTQYF. Here the CDR3 DNA reads TGTGCTAGCAGCCTCGGGACTTTATTGGATACGCAGTATTTT.

The CDR3 loop reads CASSPARATGELFF. In DNA, the CDR3 is TGTGCCAGCAGCCCCGCCAGGGCCACCGGGGAGCTGTTTTTT. J is TRBJ2-2 and V is TRBV7-2; the D gene is possibly TRBD1 (5 bases). In germline, CDR1 is SGHTA, CDR2 FQGNSA. The CDR3 sequence is 14 residues long. V was cut by 5 bases and J by 4 bases, with 11 bases left in between.

V usage is TRBV27 and J usage is TRBJ1-2; TRBD1 agrees at 9 bases. CDR1 is MNHEY, CDR2 SMNVEV, per germline (reference sequence). J lost 4 bases, V lost 4 bases, and 10 bases had no gene match. This CDR3 contains 16 residues. Here the CDR3 reads CASSSLTGTGTYGYTF. The CDR3 DNA reads TGTGCCAGCAGTTCGCTAACCGGGACAGGGACCTATGGCTACACCTTC.

The rearrangement links TRBV11-3 to TRBJ2-7; 9 bases fit TRBD1. J was trimmed by 6 bases and V by 4 bases; bases with no gene match: 10. This CDR3 is 15 amino acids long. Germline V gene lookup returns CDR1 SGHNT and CDR2 YENEEA. The CDR3 is CASSSPDRGGVEQYF. The CDR3 DNA is TGTGCCAGCAGCTCTCCGGACAGGGGAGGTGTCGAGCAGTACTTC.

The V and J genes are TRBV27 and TRBJ1-1; possibly TRBD1 for D (5 bases). The CDR3 sequence is 14 residues long. V lost 8 bases, J lost 4 bases, and 17 bases lay in between. CDR1 and CDR2 (germline): MNHEY, SMNVEV (reference sequence). CDR3 nucleotide sequence: TGTGCCAGCGCTTTTCAGGGTCGGAGCACTGAAGCTTTCTTT. Translation: CASAFQGRSTEAFF.

This sequence joins TRBV19 and TRBJ1-6; the D is unclear. V lost 4 bases and J 0 bases, leaving 10 bases between the germline ends. Germline CDR1 reads LNHDA; CDR2 reads SQIVND (reference sequence). CDR3 length: 16 amino acids. The CDR3 DNA is TGTGCCAGTAGTAAGGACGGGAGCTCCTATAATTCACCCCTCCACTTT. This sequence encodes CASSKDGSSYNSPLHF.

This chain connects TRBV18 to TRBJ2-1; D may be TRBD2 (6 bases). The ends were cut back, 6 bases at V and 10 bases at J, with 16 bases in the middle. The length of the CDR3 is 13 residues. CDR1 and CDR2 from the germline V gene are KGHSH and LQKENI. The DNA of the CDR3 is TGTGCCAGCTCTCCTACGGAGGGCCTCGAGCAGTTCTTC. Its protein is CASSPTEGLEQFF.

This clone occurred once. CDR3 nucleotide sequence: TGTGCCAGCTCACCACCGACAGGGGGTCAAACTGAAGCTTTCTTT. This codes for CASSPPTGGQTEAFF. The V call is TRBV18, the J call TRBJ1-1; 9 positions agree with TRBD1. CDR1 is KGHSH and CDR2 is LQKENI in the germline V gene. The length of the CDR3 is 15 residues. Trimming removed 0 bases from V and 5 bases from J; junction bases left unmatched: 4.